These 23 T cell receptor beta chains were sequenced from one sample in a study of spatial heterogeneity in lung cancer. Using its own MiXCR run on the 5' RACE reads, TCRdb lists one record per CDR3 protein. The sample has just over 14,000 distinct CDR3 sequences; 10% to 12% are singletons. Time point in this sample: sample taken at primary tumor resection. Whole RNA, isolated from tumor, nontumor lung or frozen PBMC, was sequenced without prior sorting. This material consisted of PBMCs, taken at surgery. These receptors were obtained from a female donor with early-stage non-small cell lung cancer.

This clonotype was counted ten times or more. Here the CDR3 reads CASSLGGVRGTDTQYF. The CDR3 nucleotides read TGTGCCAGCAGCCTCGGAGGGGTTAGAGGCACAGATACGCAGTATTTT. The J gene is TRBJ2-3, the V gene TRBV3-1; weak D call: TRBD2 (6 bases). This CDR3 has 16 residues. Trimming removed 4 bases from V and 1 base from J, with 15 bases in between. CDR1 and CDR2 from the germline V gene are LGHDT and YNNKEL (reference sequence).

This chain uses TRBV12-3 or TRBV12-4 with TRBJ2-2, with TRBD2 as a possible D gene (6 bases). This CDR3 region has 17 residues. V lost 3 bases and J 2 bases, leaving 16 bases between the germline ends. The CDR3 DNA reads TGTGCCAGCAGTTTCCGGGGGTCAATTCTTAACACCGGGGAGCTGTTTTTT. It yields the protein CASSFRGSILNTGELFF.

The chain uses TRBV4-1 and TRBJ2-7, with unresolved D. The CDR3 spans 13 residues. Germline lookup yields CDR1 MGHRA and CDR2 YSYEKL. Deletions cut 3 bases from V and 3 bases from J, with 9 bases between. The CDR3 reads CASSQPGVYEQYF. The CDR3 DNA reads TGCGCCAGCAGCCAGCCCGGCGTCTACGAGCAGTACTTC.

J is TRBJ2-7 and V is TRBV28; 7 bases map to TRBD1. The CDR3 consists of 15 residues. Trimming cost V 6 bases and J 4 bases; bases outside gene matches: 12. The V gene's germline CDR1 is MDHEN and CDR2 SYDVKM. CDR3 region: CASRTAQGQIYEQYF. CDR3 DNA sequence: TGTGCCAGCAGAACCGCCCAGGGACAGATATACGAGCAGTACTTC.

Relative to its sample, this clonotype is medium-sized (0.01 to 0.1%). The V gene is TRBV7-9, the J gene TRBJ2-1; 9 nucleotides agree with TRBD1. Germline V lookup: CDR1 SEHNR, CDR2 FQNEAQ (reference sequence). V dropped 5 bases and J dropped 3; count of bases not matched to a gene: 11. The CDR3 runs to 17 residues. In nucleotides, the CDR3 is TGTGCCAGCAGCCGATACCGACAGGGGGAGATCTACAATGAGCAGTTCTTC. This encodes CASSRYRQGEIYNEQFF.

This clonotype is labeled as medium-sized. The CDR3 nucleotides are TGCGCCAGCAGCCAAGACTTGCCAGATACGCAGTATTTT. The encoded protein is CASSQDLPDTQYF. V usage is TRBV4-1 and J usage is TRBJ2-3; D is ambiguous. In germline, CDR1 is MGHRA, CDR2 YSYEKL. V lost 0 bases and J lost 4, with 5 bases in between. CDR3 size: 13 residues.

This clonotype was recorded many times. The chain couples TRBV5-1 to TRBJ2-1; 10 positions agree with TRBD1. J lost 6 bases, V lost 5 bases, and 5 bases had no gene match. CDR1 is SGHRS and CDR2 is YFSETQ in the germline V gene. The CDR3 sequence is 14 residues long. CDR3 DNA sequence: TGCGCCAGCAGGACCGGGACAGGGGTCAATGAGCAGTTCTTC. This sequence encodes CASRTGTGVNEQFF.

This clonotype is medium-sized by share. J is TRBJ2-7 and V is TRBV29-1; D assignment may be TRBD1 or TRBD2 (5 bases each). This CDR3 has 11 amino acids. Deletions cut 6 bases from V and 7 bases from J, with 13 bases between. CDR1 and CDR2 (germline): SQVTM, ANQGSEA. CDR3 residues: CSVREPGEQYF. CDR3 in DNA: TGCAGCGTCAGGGAGCCCGGGGAGCAGTACTTC.

The chain couples TRBV27 to TRBJ1-1; D gene uncertain. With 4 bases removed from V and 0 bases from J, the gap between germline ends came to 6 bases. There are 13 residues in the CDR3. Germline V gene lookup returns CDR1 MNHEY and CDR2 SMNVEV (reference sequence). In DNA form, the CDR3 reads TGTGCCAGCAGTTGGGCGGTGAACACTGAAGCTTTCTTT. Amino acids: CASSWAVNTEAFF.

In its sample, this clonotype was seen many times. V gene TRBV28 combines with J gene TRBJ2-5; maybe TRBD1 (6 bases). This CDR3 spans 14 amino acids. The germline V and J ends were trimmed by 5 bases and 6 bases, with 16 bases remaining between them. CDR1 MDHEN and CDR2 SYDVKM come from the germline V gene. The CDR3 nucleotides read TGTGCCAGCAGTGCCAGACGAGGGGGTCAGACCCAGTACTTC. Translation: CASSARRGGQTQYF.

This clonotype was observed many times. The genes are TRBV7-9 and TRBJ2-2; D possibly corresponds to TRBD2 (6 bases). Trimming shortened V by 9 bases and J by 5 bases, and 19 bases separated the two germline ends. The CDR3 covers 15 residues. Germline V gene lookup returns CDR1 SEHNR and CDR2 FQNEAQ (reference sequence). CDR3 in amino acids: CARDSSGSRTGELFF. The CDR3 DNA reads TGTGCCAGGGACTCCTCCGGGAGCCGGACCGGGGAGCTGTTTTTT.

This clonotype was found many times. The chain employs TRBV19 and TRBJ2-3; perhaps TRBD1 as D (6 bases). V was pared by 0 bases and J by 3 bases, with 10 bases between. Germline CDR1 is LNHDA and CDR2 is SQIVND (reference sequence). CDR3 length: 15 amino acids. The CDR3 nucleotides read TGTGCCAGTAGTATAGAAGGGGGTTGGACAGATACGCAGTATTTT. It codes for CASSIEGGWTDTQYF. Full variable domain (missing parts from reference TRBV19 and TRBJ2-3): DGGITQSPKYLFRKEGQNVTLSCEQNLNHDAMYWYRQDPGQGLRLIYYSQIVNDFQKGDIAEGYSVSREKKESFPLTVTSAQKNPTAFYLCASSIEGGWTDTQYFGPGTRLTVL.

This clonotype was seen ten or more times. The chain couples TRBV12-3 or TRBV12-4 to TRBJ1-1; TRBD1 is a possible D gene (6 bases). The CDR3 is 12 amino acids. V was shortened by 5 bases and J by 7 bases, with 11 bases between the two germline ends. This chain's CDR3 is CASSKDRLEAFF. CDR3 coding DNA: TGTGCCAGCAGTAAGGACAGACTTGAAGCTTTCTTT.

The sample holds many counts of this clonotype. The V gene is TRBV12-3 or TRBV12-4, the J gene TRBJ2-3, with D possibly being TRBD1 (6 bases). CDR3 length: 14 residues. V was clipped by 6 bases and J by 1 base, with 11 bases between them. CDR3 bases: TGTGCCAGCAGCAGAAGACAGGGCACAGATACGCAGTATTTT. Its protein is CASSRRQGTDTQYF.

Details on this clonotype: This may be a read error: a much more frequent sequence differs by one nucleotide. The rearrangement links TRBV7-9 to TRBJ1-3; unclear D gene. The germline V gene encodes CDR1 SEHNR and CDR2 FQNEAQ (reference sequence). The CDR3 runs 15 residues. The CDR3 sequence: CASSLRTASGNAIYF. CDR3 sequence (DNA): TGTGCCAGCAGCCTTCGGACGGCCTCTGGAAACGCCATATATTTT. Full variable domain (rest looked up from reference TRBV7-9 and TRBJ1-3): DTGVSQNPRHKITKRGQNVTFRCDPISEHNRLYWYRQTLGQGPEFLTYFQNEAQLEKSRLLSDRFSAERPKGSFSTLEIQRTEQGDSAMYLCASSLRTASGNAIYFGEGSWLTVV.

Many counts were recorded for this clonotype. This rearrangement joins TRBV7-3 to TRBJ2-4, with TRBD1 as a possible D gene (5 bases). CDR3 size: 16 residues. Germline CDR1 and CDR2: SGHTA and FQGTGA. V was clipped by 1 base and J by 5 bases, with 15 bases between them. The CDR3 protein is CASSLRGQGIQNIQYF. CDR3 DNA sequence: TGTGCCAGCAGCTTAAGAGGCCAGGGAATTCAAAACATTCAGTACTTC.

This clonotype is medium-sized in the sample. This chain joins TRBV19 and TRBJ2-7; the match to TRBD1 covers 9 bases. CDR1 and CDR2 from the germline V gene are LNHDA and SQIVND (reference sequence). Trimming removed 5 bases from V and 6 bases from J; junction bases left unmatched: 11. The CDR3 is 15 residues long. This CDR3 reads CASSLTGGSPSEQYF. The CDR3 nucleotides read TGTGCCAGTAGTCTAACAGGGGGCTCCCCCAGCGAGCAGTACTTC. The full variable domain, in which reference TRBV19 and TRBJ2-7 provide the parts outside the CDR3, is DGGITQSPKYLFRKEGQNVTLSCEQNLNHDAMYWYRQDPGQGLRLIYYSQIVNDFQKGDIAEGYSVSREKKESFPLTVTSAQKNPTAFYLCASSLTGGSPSEQYFGPGTRLTVT.

The sample holds many counts of this clonotype. J is TRBJ1-6 and V is TRBV6-5; 8 nucleotides match TRBD1. Germline V gene data show CDR1 as MNHEY and CDR2 as SVGAGI. With 6 bases clipped from V and 5 bases from J, the junction kept 3 bases outside the gene matches. The CDR3 length is 14 residues. The CDR3 region has the DNA TGTGCCAGCAGAGCGACAGGGGATAATTCACCCCTCCACTTT. It codes for CASRATGDNSPLHF.

In this sample, this clonotype turned up many times. This chain uses TRBV3-1 with TRBJ1-2; D is perhaps TRBD1 (6 bases). Germline V gene sequence: CDR1 LGHDT, CDR2 YNNKEL (reference sequence). V shed 2 bases and J shed 4 bases, with 11 bases lying between them. This CDR3 comprises 14 residues. Written as DNA, the CDR3 is TGTGCCAGCAGCCAACCGGACAGTCTCTATGGCTACACCTTC. Translation gives CASSQPDSLYGYTF.

This clonotype was seen many times. The chain recombines TRBV20-1 with TRBJ2-3, with 11 bases fitting TRBD1. The CDR3 covers 13 residues. CDR1 and CDR2 (germline): DFQATT, SNEGSKA (reference sequence). Trimming cost V 6 bases and J 4 bases; bases outside gene matches: 3. CDR3 amino acids: CSAPGQGADTQYF. The CDR3 region has the DNA TGCAGTGCACCGGGACAGGGGGCAGATACGCAGTATTTT.

V and J are TRBV4-1 and TRBJ2-1; D perhaps matches TRBD2 (6 bases). Germline CDR1 reads MGHRA; CDR2 reads YSYEKL. The CDR3 is made up of 17 amino acids. V lost 0 bases to trimming and J lost 0 bases, with 12 bases between them. For the CDR3, the DNA is TGCGCCAGCAGCCAAGAAAAGACTAGTCGCTCCTACAATGAGCAGTTCTTC. Its translation: CASSQEKTSRSYNEQFF.

There are many counts of this clonotype. The chain uses TRBV5-1 and TRBJ1-1, with D hard to call. Trimming left V 5 bases short and J 4 bases short, with 12 bases between. Germline assignment: CDR1 SGHRS and CDR2 YFSETQ. CDR3 size: 13 residues. CDR3 coding DNA: TGCGCCAGCAGTTATGGGGAATTCACTGAAGCTTTCTTT. Its protein product is CASSYGEFTEAFF.

This clonotype appeared many times. The V gene is TRBV28, the J gene TRBJ1-4; 9 nucleotides agree with TRBD1. Per the germline V gene, CDR1 is MDHEN and CDR2 is SYDVKM. This CDR3 is 18 amino acids long. The ends lost 4 bases at V and 0 bases at J; junction bases unmatched: 9. CDR3 nucleotides: TGTGCCAGCAGTTGGAGTCCCGGGACAGGGCCAACTAATGAAAAACTGTTTTTT. Translating it yields CASSWSPGTGPTNEKLFF.